This TCR beta chain is from a study of patients and donors after allogeneic stem cell transplantation. By share, this clonotype ranks as medium-sized. Germline V lookup: CDR1 KGHSH, CDR2 LQKENI. The junction had 3 bases not matched to a gene; V was cut back by 4 bases and J by 4 bases. The CDR3 has 13 amino acids. TCRdb called the RT-PCR reads again in MiXCR, with one record for every CDR3 protein. Here the sample spans some 2,500 distinct CDR3 sequences, over 7.5% being singletons. The chain links TRBV18 to TRBJ2-5; the match to TRBD1 covers 7 bases. The source is a human donor who was either an allogeneic HSCT recipient or a stem cell or donor lymphocyte infusion donor (not recorded which). It is not recorded whose cells these are; they may come from a transplant donor. The sample taken for sequencing was blood, either unsorted or a sorted T cell fraction (not recorded which). The CDR3 coding sequence is TGTGCCAGCTCACGGGGACAGATAGAGACCCAGTACTTC. Protein: CASSRGQIETQYF.